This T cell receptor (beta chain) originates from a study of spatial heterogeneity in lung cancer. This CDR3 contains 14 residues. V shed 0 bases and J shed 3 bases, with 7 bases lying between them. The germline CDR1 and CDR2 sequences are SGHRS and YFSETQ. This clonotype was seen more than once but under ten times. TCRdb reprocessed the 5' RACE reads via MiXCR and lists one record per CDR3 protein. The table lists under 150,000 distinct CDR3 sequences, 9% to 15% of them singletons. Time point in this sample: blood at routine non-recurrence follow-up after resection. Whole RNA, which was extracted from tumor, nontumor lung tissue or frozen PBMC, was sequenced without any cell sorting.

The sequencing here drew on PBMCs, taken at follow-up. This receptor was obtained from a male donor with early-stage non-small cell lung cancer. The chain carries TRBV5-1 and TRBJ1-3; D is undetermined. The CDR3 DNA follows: TGCGCCAGCAGCTTGGCGCCGGGTGGAAACACCATATATTTT. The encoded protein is CASSLAPGGNTIYF.